This T cell receptor (beta chain) appears in the sequencing data of a study of CD8 T cells in Susac syndrome. cDNA came from 0.5 to 1 ug RNA primed by random hexamers. MiXCR, applied by TCRdb to the immunoSEQ multiplex PCR reads, yields one record per CDR3 protein. The sample records 150,000 to 200,000 distinct CDR3 sequences, 94% being singletons. The CDR3 covers 16 residues. CDR1 and CDR2 (germline): SGHTA, FQGNSA. J gave up 0 bases and V 4 bases, and 8 bases lay outside the gene matches. This clonotype was sampled from a human donor with multiple sclerosis. This chain uses TRBV7-2 with TRBJ1-2; TRBD1 matches 7 bases. Sample: CD4+ T cells from PBMCs. The CDR3 sequence: CASSSENRGTNYGYTF. CDR3 DNA: TGTGCCAGCAGCTCAGAAAACAGGGGTACTAACTATGGCTACACCTTC.